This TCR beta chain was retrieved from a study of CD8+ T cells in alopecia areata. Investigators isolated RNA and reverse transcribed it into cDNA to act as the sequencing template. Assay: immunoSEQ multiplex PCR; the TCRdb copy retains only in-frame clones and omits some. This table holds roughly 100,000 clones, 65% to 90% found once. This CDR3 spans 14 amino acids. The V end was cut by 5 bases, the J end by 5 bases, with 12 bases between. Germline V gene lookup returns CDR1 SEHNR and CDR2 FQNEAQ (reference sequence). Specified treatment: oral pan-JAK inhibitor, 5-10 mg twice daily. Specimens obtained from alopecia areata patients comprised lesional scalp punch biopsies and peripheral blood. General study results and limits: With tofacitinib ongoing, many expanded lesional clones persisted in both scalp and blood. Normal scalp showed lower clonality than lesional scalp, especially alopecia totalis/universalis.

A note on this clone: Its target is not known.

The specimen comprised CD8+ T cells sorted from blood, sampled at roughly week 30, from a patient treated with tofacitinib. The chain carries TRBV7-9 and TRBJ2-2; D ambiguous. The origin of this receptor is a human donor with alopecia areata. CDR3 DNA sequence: TGTGCCAGCAGCCCCCTGGAGAGAACCGGGGAGCTGTTTTTT. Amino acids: CASSPLERTGELFF.